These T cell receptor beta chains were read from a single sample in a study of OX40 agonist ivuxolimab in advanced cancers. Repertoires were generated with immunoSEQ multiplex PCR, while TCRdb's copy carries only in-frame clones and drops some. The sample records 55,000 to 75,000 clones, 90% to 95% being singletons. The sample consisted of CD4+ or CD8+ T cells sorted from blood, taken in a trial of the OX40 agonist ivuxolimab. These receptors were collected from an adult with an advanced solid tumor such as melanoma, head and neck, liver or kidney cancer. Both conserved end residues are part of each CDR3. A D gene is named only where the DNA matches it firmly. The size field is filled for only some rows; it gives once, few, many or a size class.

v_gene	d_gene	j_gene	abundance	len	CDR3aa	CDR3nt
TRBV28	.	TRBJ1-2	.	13	CASSFGRASGYTF	TGTGCCAGCAGTTTCGGCAGGGCAAGCGGCTACACCTTC
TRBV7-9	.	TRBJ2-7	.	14	CASSFSSTPYEQYF	TGTGCCAGCAGCTTTTCTAGCACACCCTACGAGCAGTACTTC
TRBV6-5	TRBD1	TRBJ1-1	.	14	CASSYSGTDFEAFF	TGTGCCAGCAGTTACTCCGGGACAGATTTTGAAGCTTTCTTT
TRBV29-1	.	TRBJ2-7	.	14	CSVESGPDSYEQYF	TGCAGCGTTGAGTCTGGTCCAGATTCCTACGAGCAGTACTTC
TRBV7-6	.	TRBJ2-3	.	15	CASSLNPGNTDTQYF	TGTGCCAGCAGCTTAAATCCAGGGAACACAGATACGCAGTATTTT
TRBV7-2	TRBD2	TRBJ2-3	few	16	CASSSGLAGVTDTQYF	TGTGCCAGCAGCTCGGGACTAGCGGGAGTGACAGATACGCAGTATTTT
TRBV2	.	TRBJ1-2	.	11	CASSEALGYTF	TGTGCCAGCAGTGAAGCACTCGGCTACACCTTC
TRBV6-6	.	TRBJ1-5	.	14	CASSPSTGFGPQHF	TGTGCCAGCAGTCCGTCGACGGGCTTTGGGCCCCAGCATTTT
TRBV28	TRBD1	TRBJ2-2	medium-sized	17	CASSSSGTGGFGGELFF	TGTGCCAGCAGTTCATCCGGGACAGGGGGCTTTGGCGGGGAGCTGTTTTTT
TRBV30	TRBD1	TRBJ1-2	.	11	CAWGQGEGYTF	TGTGCCTGGGGACAGGGTGAAGGCTACACCTTC
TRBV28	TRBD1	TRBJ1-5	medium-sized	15	CASTYRGGYDQPQHF	TGTGCCAGCACGTACAGGGGAGGGTATGATCAGCCCCAGCATTTT
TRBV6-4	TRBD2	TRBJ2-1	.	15	CASSDETSGSNEQFF	TGTGCCAGCAGTGACGAGACTAGCGGGAGCAATGAGCAGTTCTTC
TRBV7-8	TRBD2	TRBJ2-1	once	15	CASSALAGTNNEQFF	TGTGCCAGCAGTGCCCTAGCGGGGACCAACAATGAGCAGTTCTTC
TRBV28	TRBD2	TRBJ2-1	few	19	CASSSDGGLAGEVGHEQFF	TGTGCCAGCAGTTCGGATGGAGGTCTAGCGGGGGAGGTCGGCCATGAGCAGTTCTTC
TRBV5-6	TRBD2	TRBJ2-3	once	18	CASSLGTSGSLGTDTQYF	TGTGCCAGCAGCTTGGGGACTAGCGGGAGCTTGGGGACAGATACGCAGTATTTT
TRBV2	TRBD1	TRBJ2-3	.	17	CASRRDWTGGFTDTQYF	TGTGCCAGCAGACGAGACTGGACAGGGGGATTCACAGATACGCAGTATTTT
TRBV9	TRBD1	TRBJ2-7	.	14	CASSGGDRSYEQYF	TGTGCCAGCAGCGGGGGGGACAGGAGTTACGAGCAGTACTTC
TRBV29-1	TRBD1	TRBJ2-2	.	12	CSATGNAGELFF	TGCAGCGCGACAGGGAACGCCGGGGAGCTGTTTTTT
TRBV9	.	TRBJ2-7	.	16	CASSVDPGSSSYEQYF	TGTGCCAGCAGCGTAGATCCGGGATCGAGCTCCTACGAGCAGTACTTC
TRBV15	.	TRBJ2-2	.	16	CATSRVSGTATGELFF	TGTGCCACCAGCAGAGTCTCAGGGACGGCCACCGGGGAGCTGTTTTTT
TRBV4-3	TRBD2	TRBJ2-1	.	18	CASSQGWTSGKGLDEQFF	TGCGCCAGCAGCCAAGGATGGACTAGCGGGAAGGGCCTTGATGAGCAGTTCTTC